This T cell receptor beta chain is from a study of PD-1 blockade in classical Hodgkin lymphoma. Only in-frame clones appear in the TCRdb table, and some are missing; sequencing was by immunoSEQ multiplex PCR. Of more than 50,000 clones listed, 90% are singletons. Patients all relapsed after autologous stem cell transplantation, and there was variation in brentuximab vedotin exposure. Classification of best responses gave complete response, partial response or progressive disease. This CDR3 is built from 12 residues. Trimming left V 7 bases short and J 1 base short, with 7 bases between. CDR1 is LNHDA, CDR2 SQIVND, per germline (reference sequence).

This sequence joins TRBV19 and TRBJ1-1, with a tentative D call TRBD1 (5 bases). The material was peripheral blood mononuclear cells (PBMCs), obtained at baseline. This receptor was obtained from a human donor with classical Hodgkin lymphoma. The CDR3 loop reads CASNQGNTEAFF. The CDR3 DNA follows: TGTGCCAGTAATCAGGGGAACACTGAAGCTTTCTTT.